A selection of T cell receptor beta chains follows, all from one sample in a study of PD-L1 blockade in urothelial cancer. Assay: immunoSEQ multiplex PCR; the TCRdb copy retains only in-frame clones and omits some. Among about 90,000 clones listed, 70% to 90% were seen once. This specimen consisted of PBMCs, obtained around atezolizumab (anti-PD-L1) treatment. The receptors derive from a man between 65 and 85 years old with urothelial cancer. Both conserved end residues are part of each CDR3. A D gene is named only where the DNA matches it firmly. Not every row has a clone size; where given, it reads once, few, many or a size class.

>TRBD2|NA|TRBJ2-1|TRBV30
TGTAGTACGACTAGCGGGAATATCAATGAGCAGTTCTTC
CSTTSGNINEQFF
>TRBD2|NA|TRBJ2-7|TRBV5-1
TGCGCCAGCAGCTTGGGGACTAGTACGGGGTCCGAGCAGTACTTC
CASSLGTSTGSEQYF
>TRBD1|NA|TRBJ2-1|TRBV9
TGTGCCAGCAGCGTAGGGACAGGGTTTGGGCAGTTCTTC
CASSVGTGFGQFF
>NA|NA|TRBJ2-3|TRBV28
TGTGCCATCTTGGGGAACCCTAGCGAGGGCACAGATACGCAGTATTTT
CAILGNPSEGTDTQYF
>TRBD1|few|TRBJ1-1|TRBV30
TGTGCCTGGCGAAACAGGGGTGGAACTGAAGCTTTCTTT
CAWRNRGGTEAFF
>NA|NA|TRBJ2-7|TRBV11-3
TGTGCCAGCAGCTTAGTTGCGGGGACGGACGAGCAGTACTTC
CASSLVAGTDEQYF
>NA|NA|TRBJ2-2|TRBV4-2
TGTGCCAGCAGCCGGGGATTGCAGGGGTCGTCCGGGGAGCTGTTTTTT
CASSRGLQGSSGELFF
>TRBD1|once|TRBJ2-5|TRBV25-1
TGTGCCAGCAGTGAAGTATATGGTGTAGGGGGCGCAGGGGAGACCCAGTACTTC
CASSEVYGVGGAGETQYF
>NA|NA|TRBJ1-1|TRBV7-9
TGTGCCAGCAGTCTAGACGCAAACACTGAAGCTTTCTTT
CASSLDANTEAFF
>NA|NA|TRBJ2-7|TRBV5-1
TGCGCCAGCAGCTTGGGACAGGATAGGTCCTACGAGCAGTACTTC
CASSLGQDRSYEQYF
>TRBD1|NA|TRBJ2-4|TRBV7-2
TGTGCCAGCAGCTTCGGGACAGGCAAAAACATTCAGTACTTC
CASSFGTGKNIQYF
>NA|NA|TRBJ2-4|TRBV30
TGTGCCTGGAGTGGGACAGAGGTGGGAAACATTCAGTACTTC
CAWSGTEVGNIQYF
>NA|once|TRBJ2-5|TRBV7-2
TGTGCCAGCAGCAGGAGGAGGGGGGGAGAGACCCAGTACTTC
CASSRRRGGETQYF
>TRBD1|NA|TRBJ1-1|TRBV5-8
TGTGCCAGCACCCTGGGACAGGGTATGAACACTGAAGCTTTCTTT
CASTLGQGMNTEAFF
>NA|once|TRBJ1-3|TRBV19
TGTGCCAGTAGTATTTGGGCAGGGTCTGGAAACACCATATATTTT
CASSIWAGSGNTIYF
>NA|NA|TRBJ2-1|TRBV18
TGTGCCAGCTCACCACCGGAGACAGCCTACAATGAGCAGTTCTTC
CASSPPETAYNEQFF
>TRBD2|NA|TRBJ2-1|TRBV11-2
TGTGCCAGCAGCATCACTAGCGGGGGGGCCCCGGACAATGAGCAGTTCTTC
CASSITSGGAPDNEQFF
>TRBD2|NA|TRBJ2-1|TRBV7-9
TGTGCCAGCAGCTTAGCAACTAGCGGCTCCGAGCAGTTCTTC
CASSLATSGSEQFF
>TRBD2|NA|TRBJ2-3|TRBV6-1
TGTGCCAGCAGTGCAGGGACTAGCGCCCTCGGCACAGATACGCAGTATTTT
CASSAGTSALGTDTQYF
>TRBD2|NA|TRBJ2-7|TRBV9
TGTGCCAGCAGCGCTAGCGGGGGATACGAGCAGTACTTC
CASSASGGYEQYF
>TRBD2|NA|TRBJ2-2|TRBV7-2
TGTGCCAGCAGCTTGGGACTAGCATCCGGGGAGCTGTTTTTT
CASSLGLASGELFF
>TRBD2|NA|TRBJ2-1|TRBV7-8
TGTGCCAGCAGCCAGGGACTATGGGCCCACAATGAGCAGTTCTTC
CASSQGLWAHNEQFF
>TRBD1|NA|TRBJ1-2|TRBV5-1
TGCGCCAGCAGGGGGACAGGGAACTATGGCTACACCTTC
CASRGTGNYGYTF
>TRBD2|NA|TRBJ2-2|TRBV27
TGTGCCAGCAGTTCTATCGGACTAGCGGGGAACACCGGGGAGCTGTTTTTT
CASSSIGLAGNTGELFF
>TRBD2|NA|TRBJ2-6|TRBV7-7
TGTGCCAGCAGCTTACCCCCCGGGGGACTAGCGGCTGGGGCCAACGTCCTGACTTTC
CASSLPPGGLAAGANVLTF
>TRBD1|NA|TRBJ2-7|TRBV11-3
TGTGCCAGCAGTGACAGGGGGACCTACGAGCAGTACTTC
CASSDRGTYEQYF
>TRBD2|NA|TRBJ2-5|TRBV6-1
TGTGCCAGCAGTGGAAGGGTAGCGGGGGGGCACTTGCGAGAGACCCAGTACTTC
CASSGRVAGGHLRETQYF
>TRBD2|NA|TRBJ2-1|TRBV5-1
TGCGCCAGCAGCTTGCTTACTAGCGGGAATAATGAGCAGTTCTTC
CASSLLTSGNNEQFF
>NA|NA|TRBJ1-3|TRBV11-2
TGTGCCAGCAGCTTAGATGGAGCCGCTGGAAACACCATATATTTT
CASSLDGAAGNTIYF
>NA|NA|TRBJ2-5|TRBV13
TGTGCCAGCAGCCGGGACTTGGAGACCCAGTACTTC
CASSRDLETQYF
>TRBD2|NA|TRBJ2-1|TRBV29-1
TGCAGCGTTGCTAGCGGGGGGGTCTACAATGAGCAGTTCTTC
CSVASGGVYNEQFF
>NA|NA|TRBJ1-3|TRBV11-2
TGTGCCAGCAGCTTAGATGCCCCCTGGAGCTCTGGAAACACCATATATTTT
CASSLDAPWSSGNTIYF
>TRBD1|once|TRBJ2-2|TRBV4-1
TGCGCCAGCAGCCAAGATCGAGGGGGCGCAGGAAGAAAGGCCGGGGAGCTGTTTTTT
CASSQDRGGAGRKAGELFF
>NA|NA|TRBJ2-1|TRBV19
TGTGCCAGTACCCGGACAGACCCCTACAATGAGCAGTTCTTC
CASTRTDPYNEQFF
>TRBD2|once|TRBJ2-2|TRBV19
TGTGCCAGTAGTTCGGCGGGAGAGAATGGGGAGCTGTTTTTT
CASSSAGENGELFF
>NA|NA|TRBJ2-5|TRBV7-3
TGTGCCAGCAGCCCTAGCCACCGAGGGCTGGGAGAGACCCAGTACTTC
CASSPSHRGLGETQYF
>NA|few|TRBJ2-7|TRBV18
TGTGCCAGCTCCCTCAGGGCTGACTACGAGCAGTACTTC
CASSLRADYEQYF
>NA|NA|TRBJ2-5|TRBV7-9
TGTGCCAGCAGCTTAGGGACAGCCCAAGAGACCCAGTACTTC
CASSLGTAQETQYF
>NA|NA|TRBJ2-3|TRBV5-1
TGCGCCAGCAGCATTCCAGGGGACCCAGGGGATACGCAGTATTTT
CASSIPGDPGDTQYF
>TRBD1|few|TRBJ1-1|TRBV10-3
TGTGCCATCAGTGAGGGACAGGGGGCAGCTTTCTTT
CAISEGQGAAFF
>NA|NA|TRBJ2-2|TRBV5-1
TGCGCCAGCAGCTCCGGGATTGGGGGGTACACCGGGGAGCTGTTTTTT
CASSSGIGGYTGELFF
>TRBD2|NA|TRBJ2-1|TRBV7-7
TGTGCCAGCAGCCTAGCGGGGGGCTACAATGAGCAGTTCTTC
CASSLAGGYNEQFF
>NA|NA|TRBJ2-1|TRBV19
TGTGCCAGTACCCCCGTTGGAGGGCCGTTCAGAGGGAAGTTCTTC
CASTPVGGPFRGKFF
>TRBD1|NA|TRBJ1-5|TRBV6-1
TGTGCCAGCCGCACTGGGACAGGGGTTCAGCCCCAGCATTTT
CASRTGTGVQPQHF
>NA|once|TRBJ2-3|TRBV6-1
TGTGCCAGCAGTGGAGACTCGAGAACCACAGATACGCAGTATTTT
CASSGDSRTTDTQYF
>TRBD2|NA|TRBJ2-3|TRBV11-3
TGTGCCATCTCTAGCGGAAGCACAGATACGCAGTATTTT
CAISSGSTDTQYF
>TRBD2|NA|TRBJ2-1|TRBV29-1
TGCAGCGTGACCTTTCCGGGACTAGCGGGATCTCGGGCAGAGGATGAGCAGTTCTTC
CSVTFPGLAGSRAEDEQFF
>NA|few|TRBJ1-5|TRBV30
TGTGCCTGGAGCTTTCTCACAGTCAATCAGCCCCAGCATTTT
CAWSFLTVNQPQHF
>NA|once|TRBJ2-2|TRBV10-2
TGCGCCAGCAGTGAGGGGGGGTTCGGCACCGGGGAGCTGTTTTTT
CASSEGGFGTGELFF
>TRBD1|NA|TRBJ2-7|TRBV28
TGTGCCAGCAGTTTAACGGGACAGAACTACGAGCAGTACTTC
CASSLTGQNYEQYF
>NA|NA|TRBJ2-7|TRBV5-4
TGTGCCAGCAGCCCCCGAGGAGGGCAAAGGGAGCAGTACTTC
CASSPRGGQREQYF
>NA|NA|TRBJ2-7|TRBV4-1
TGCGCCAGCAGCCCATCACCTAGTAACCCATCCTACGAGCAGTACTTC
CASSPSPSNPSYEQYF
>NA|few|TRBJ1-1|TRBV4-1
TGCGCCAGCAGCCTAAGCCCGTCGAACACTGAAGCTTTCTTT
CASSLSPSNTEAFF
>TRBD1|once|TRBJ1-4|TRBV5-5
TGTGCCAGCAGCCTCTTACCGGGACAGGGGGATGAAAAACTGTTTTTT
CASSLLPGQGDEKLFF